The 14 T cell receptor beta chains in this list originate from one sample, sequenced in a study of blood T cell repertoires in COVID-19. The table came from immunoSEQ multiplex PCR; TCRdb's copy has only in-frame clones and leaves some out. Of 190,000 or so clones listed, 80% to 85% are singletons. Source material: PBMCs or T cells enriched from blood (not recorded which). Source of these receptors: a man aged 35-49 years who had recovered from COVID-19.

The chain carries TRBV2 and TRBJ1-1, with 9 bases identical to TRBD1. The CDR3 is made up of 15 amino acids. J was trimmed by 4 bases and V by 7 bases; bases with no gene match: 10. Germline-derived CDR1 and CDR2 are SNHLY and FYNNEI. The CDR3 is CASTPDRGGSTEAFF. The CDR3 nucleotides are TGTGCCAGCACTCCGGACAGGGGAGGGAGCACTGAAGCTTTCTTT.

This clone occurred once. The chain is built from TRBV5-4 and TRBJ2-7; D may be TRBD1 (7 bases). V dropped 1 base and J dropped 3 bases, with 26 bases sitting between them. The CDR3 consists of 19 residues. Germline lookup yields CDR1 SGHNT and CDR2 YYREEE (reference sequence). The CDR3 loop reads CASSLLTLRDWAGGYEQYF. For the CDR3, the DNA is TGTGCCAGCAGCTTGCTAACCTTACGGGACTGGGCAGGGGGCTACGAGCAGTACTTC.

The chain is built from TRBV19 and TRBJ1-1; the D is unclear. The CDR3 extends over 11 amino acids. Trimming took 9 bases from V and 4 from J, leaving 9 bases between them. Germline V gene lookup returns CDR1 LNHDA and CDR2 SQIVND (reference sequence). The CDR3 DNA is TGTGCCAGCAAAGAGGCCACTGAAGCTTTCTTT. The encoded protein is CASKEATEAFF.

V is TRBV6-1 and J is TRBJ1-1, with a weak D call TRBD1 (6 bases). Trimming pared 2 bases from V and 5 bases from J, leaving 12 bases between. This CDR3 region has 14 residues. Germline V gene sequence: CDR1 MNHNS, CDR2 SASEGT. CDR3 loop: CASSEWRGGTEAFF. CDR3 nucleotides: TGTGCCAGCAGTGAATGGAGGGGGGGGACTGAAGCTTTCTTT.

CDR3 loop: CATSRDEGAFPYTF. CDR3 nucleotide sequence: TGTGCCACCAGCAGAGATGAGGGGGCCTTCCCTTACACCTTC. The V call is TRBV15, the J call TRBJ1-2; TRBD1 matches 7 bases. The V segment lost 0 bases and the J segment 11 bases; nucleotides outside the gene matches: 9. The CDR3 spans 14 residues. From germline, CDR1 is LNHNV and CDR2 YYDKDF (reference sequence). Full variable domain (missing parts from reference TRBV15 and TRBJ1-2): DAMVIQNPRYQVTQFGKPVTLSCSQTLNHNVMYWYQQKSSQAPKLLFHYYDKDFNNEADTPDNFQSRRPNTSFCFLDIRSPGLGDTAMYLCATSRDEGAFPYTFGSGTRLTVV.

J is TRBJ1-1 and V is TRBV19; unclear D gene. In germline, CDR1 is LNHDA, CDR2 SQIVND (reference sequence). With 7 bases removed from V and 0 bases from J, the gap between germline ends came to 9 bases. This CDR3 is 13 amino acids long. This CDR3 reads CASKRRVNTEAFF. The CDR3, as DNA: TGTGCCAGTAAGCGTCGAGTGAACACTGAAGCTTTCTTT.

The V gene is TRBV18, the J gene TRBJ2-7; D remains unclear. The CDR3 extends over 12 amino acids. CDR1 is KGHSH and CDR2 is LQKENI in the germline V gene. V was shortened by 8 bases and J by 1 base, with 9 bases between the two germline ends. CDR3 DNA: TGTGCCAGCCACGGGTCATCCTACGAGCAGTACTTC. It specifies CASHGSSYEQYF.

The chain is built from TRBV9 and TRBJ2-5, with 8 nucleotides matching TRBD2. The V segment lost 4 bases and the J segment 1 base; nucleotides outside the gene matches: 3. CDR1 and CDR2 from the germline V gene are SGDLS and YYNGEE. This CDR3 is 14 amino acids long. This chain's CDR3 is CASSSGGRQETQYF. DNA of the CDR3: TGTGCCAGCAGCTCGGGGGGGCGCCAAGAGACCCAGTACTTC.

The chain combines TRBV3-1 (or the pseudogene TRBV3-2) with TRBJ2-5, with 16 bases fitting TRBD2. The CDR3 length is 20 residues. Germline CDR1 is LGHDT and CDR2 is YNNKEL (reference sequence). V dropped 4 bases and J dropped 5; count of bases not matched to a gene: 16. The CDR3: CASSRSLAGTSGGAGETQYF. CDR3 bases: TGTGCCAGCAGCCGATCCCTTGCCGGGACTAGCGGGGGGGCCGGGGAGACCCAGTACTTC.

V usage is TRBV7-9 and J usage is TRBJ1-1; a possible D gene is TRBD1 (6 bases). With 1 base removed from V and 7 bases from J, the gap between germline ends came to 13 bases. Germline V gene sequence: CDR1 SEHNR, CDR2 FQNEAQ (reference sequence). The CDR3 consists of 14 residues. CDR3 DNA sequence: TGTGCCAGCAGCTTAGAAGGGGGAACGAGTGAAGCTTTCTTT. Its protein is CASSLEGGTSEAFF.

This chain links TRBV5-1 with TRBJ1-5, with 7 bases matching TRBD1. Germline CDR1 SGHRS, CDR2 YFSETQ. Unmatched junction bases numbered 8, after V lost 4 bases and J lost 4 bases. The CDR3 is 15 residues long. CDR3 sequence (DNA): TGCGCCAGCAGCCCCCGGGACAGCCTAAATCAGCCCCAGCATTTT. It translates to CASSPRDSLNQPQHF.

This clone has a single count. The rearrangement links TRBV10-3 to TRBJ1-3; TRBD1 is a possible D gene (6 bases). Germline V CDR1 and CDR2: ENHRY, SYGVKD. V lost 0 bases and J lost 1, with 19 bases in between. The CDR3 has 19 residues. The CDR3, as DNA: TGTGCCATCAGTGAGTCGATCTCCTACGTCAGGGGTTCTGGAAACACCATATATTTT. Amino acids: CAISESISYVRGSGNTIYF.

The rearrangement links TRBV15 to TRBJ1-1; maybe TRBD1 (5 bases). The V end was cut by 2 bases, the J end by 3 bases, with 19 bases between. Germline loops: CDR1 LNHNV, CDR2 YYDKDF (reference sequence). The length of the CDR3 is 17 residues. The CDR3 loop is CATSRSKKGWGDTEAFF. The DNA of the CDR3 is TGTGCCACCAGCAGATCCAAAAAGGGTTGGGGGGACACTGAAGCTTTCTTT.

A word on this clone: Other DNA sequences in the sample encode the same CDR3. J is TRBJ1-5 and V is TRBV30, with a weak D call TRBD1 (6 bases). The CDR3 extends over 13 amino acids. The germline V and J ends were trimmed by 0 bases and 4 bases, with 7 bases remaining between them. CDR1 and CDR2 from the germline V gene are GTSNPN and SVGIG (reference sequence). In DNA, the CDR3 is TGTGCCTGGAGTGTGGACAGTAATCAGCCCCAGCATTTT. Protein product: CAWSVDSNQPQHF.